These 15 T cell receptor beta chains came from one sample sequenced in a study of early T cells in non-severe SARS-CoV-2 infection. One entry per CDR3 protein results from TCRdb running MiXCR on the 5' RACE reads. Here the sample spans tens of thousands of distinct CDR3 sequences, 6% to 8.5% being singletons. Sequencing used whole blood. Receptors were obtained from an adult who was a healthcare worker with PCR-confirmed SARS-CoV-2 infection or an uninfected control (not recorded which).

V and J are TRBV19 and TRBJ2-3; D might be TRBD1 (6 bases). CDR3 length equals 16 residues. Germline loops: CDR1 LNHDA, CDR2 SQIVND (reference sequence). Trimming took off 4 bases at V and 0 bases at J, with 14 bases between the two ends. The CDR3 is CASSSNRDPSTDTQYF. The CDR3 nucleotides read TGTGCCAGTAGTAGCAACAGGGACCCTAGCACAGATACGCAGTATTTT. The variable domain in full, with the rest retrieved from reference TRBV19 and TRBJ2-3, is DGGITQSPKYLFRKEGQNVTLSCEQNLNHDAMYWYRQDPGQGLRLIYYSQIVNDFQKGDIAEGYSVSREKKESFPLTVTSAQKNPTAFYLCASSSNRDPSTDTQYFGPGTRLTVL.

This clonotype was seen ten or more times. The chain employs TRBV20-1 and TRBJ2-7; tentative D call: TRBD2 (5 bases). CDR3 length: 11 residues. V shed 1 base and J shed 4 bases, with 5 bases lying between them. Germline CDR1 is DFQATT and CDR2 is SNEGSKA (reference sequence). The CDR3 reads CSARGEYEQYF. CDR3 coding DNA: TGCAGTGCTAGAGGGGAGTACGAGCAGTACTTC.

This clonotype was recorded many times. The chain couples TRBV28 to TRBJ2-2; a weak D match, TRBD1 (6 bases). V was shortened by 6 bases and J by 2 bases, with 7 bases between the two germline ends. This CDR3 contains 13 residues. In germline, CDR1 is MDHEN, CDR2 SYDVKM. CDR3: CASRGHNTGELFF. The CDR3 DNA reads as TGTGCCAGCAGGGGACATAACACCGGGGAGCTGTTTTTT.

This clonotype has ten or more counts. The rearrangement links TRBV20-1 to TRBJ2-3; 9 bases map to TRBD2. CDR3 length equals 19 residues. The germline gives CDR1 DFQATT, CDR2 SNEGSKA (reference sequence). J gave up 5 bases and V 0 bases, and 18 bases lay outside the gene matches. CDR3 bases: TGCAGTGCTAGAGAGCCAGCGGGAGGACGGGGGGTGAGAGGAGATACGCAGTATTTT. Translating it yields CSAREPAGGRGVRGDTQYF.

This clonotype has ten or more counts. The gene calls are TRBV29-1 and TRBJ2-7; D gene ambiguous. Germline CDR1 is SQVTM and CDR2 is ANQGSEA. CDR3 length: 12 amino acids. Trimming removed 6 bases at V and 2 bases at J, with 11 bases between. CDR3 residues: CSVASTAYEQYF. The CDR3 DNA is TGCAGCGTGGCCTCGACGGCCTACGAGCAGTACTTC.

The chain links TRBV7-9 to TRBJ1-2, with D hard to call. The CDR3 has 13 amino acids. Germline V lookup: CDR1 SEHNR, CDR2 FQNEAQ (reference sequence). With 4 bases removed from V and 4 bases from J, the gap between germline ends came to 10 bases. CDR3 region: CASSSGRPYGYTF. The DNA of the CDR3 is TGTGCCAGCAGCTCCGGACGGCCCTATGGCTACACCTTC.

The chain is built from TRBV5-1 and TRBJ2-3, with 12 bases identical to TRBD2. CDR3 length: 16 amino acids. With V trimmed by 0 bases and J by 7 bases, 6 bases remained unmatched. Germline V gives CDR1 SGHRS, CDR2 YFSETQ. The CDR3 here is CASSLASSGRAYTQYF. DNA of the CDR3: TGCGCCAGCAGCTTGGCGTCTAGCGGGAGGGCTTATACGCAGTATTTT.

This clonotype has ten or more counts. The chain combines TRBV7-9 with TRBJ2-1, with 10 bases fitting TRBD2. The V gene end was trimmed by 1 base and the J gene end by 4 bases; junction bases not matched to a gene: 1. The CDR3 length is 15 residues. Germline assignment: CDR1 SEHNR and CDR2 FQNEAQ (reference sequence). DNA for the CDR3: TGTGCCAGCAGCTTAGAACTAGCGGGATACAATGAGCAGTTCTTC. Protein sequence: CASSLELAGYNEQFF.

V and J are TRBV27 and TRBJ2-1; D not resolved. The V gene lost 4 bases and the J gene lost 4 bases, with 5 bases spanning the gap. The germline gives CDR1 MNHEY, CDR2 SMNVEV (reference sequence). The CDR3 covers 12 residues. The CDR3 DNA reads TGTGCCAGCAGTTACCATTACAATGAGCAGTTCTTC. The encoded protein is CASSYHYNEQFF.

The V gene is TRBV7-7, the J gene TRBJ2-5; D perhaps matches TRBD2 (6 bases). Trimming shortened V by 5 bases and J by 3 bases, and 10 bases separated the two germline ends. Germline V gene data show CDR1 as SSHAT and CDR2 as FNYEAQ (reference sequence). The CDR3 length is 13 residues. CDR3 amino acids: CASSPGLEETQYF. The CDR3 region has the DNA TGTGCCAGCAGCCCGGGACTGGAAGAGACCCAGTACTTC.

This clonotype was seen a few times. The V gene is TRBV7-6, the J gene TRBJ1-1; D is unclear. This CDR3 is 12 amino acids long. V lost 3 bases to trimming and J lost 3 bases, with 5 bases between them. Germline values: CDR1 SGHVS, CDR2 FNYEAQ. The CDR3 DNA reads TGTGCCAGCAGCTTTGACGACACTGAAGCTTTCTTT. Translating gives CASSFDDTEAFF.

The table lists this clonotype with many counts. The V gene is TRBV3-1, the J gene TRBJ2-7, with TRBD2 matching over 9 bases. Germline CDR1 LGHDT, CDR2 YNNKEL (reference sequence). Trimming removed 3 bases from V and 2 bases from J; junction bases left unmatched: 2. The CDR3 runs 14 residues. In nucleotides, the CDR3 is TGTGCCAGCAGCCAGCGGGAGGGGGCCTACGAGCAGTACTTC. It translates to CASSQREGAYEQYF.

This clonotype was observed a handful of times. The rearrangement joins TRBV5-4 to TRBJ2-3, with TRBD2 identical over 9 bases. V shed 2 bases and J 4 bases; nucleotides not matched to a gene: 2. The CDR3 has 14 amino acids. Germline V gene data show CDR1 as SGHNT and CDR2 as YYREEE (reference sequence). Written as DNA, the CDR3 is TGTGCCAGCAGCTTCGGACTAGCGTCAGATACGCAGTATTTT. It yields the protein CASSFGLASDTQYF. The variable domain in full, with the rest retrieved from reference TRBV5-4 and TRBJ2-3, is ETGVTQSPTHLIKTRGQQVTLRCSSQSGHNTVSWYQQALGQGPQFIFQYYREEENGRGNFPPRFSGLQFPNYSSELNVNALELDDSALYLCASSFGLASDTQYFGPGTRLTVL.

The V and J genes are TRBV28 and TRBJ2-5; 7 nucleotides align to TRBD2. V lost 4 bases and J lost 4; bases outside the gene matches: 6. CDR3 size: 14 residues. Germline CDR1 is MDHEN and CDR2 is SYDVKM. CDR3 protein: CASSSTSAPETQYF. CDR3 DNA: TGTGCCAGCAGTTCAACTAGCGCTCCAGAGACCCAGTACTTC.

The chain combines TRBV7-2 with TRBJ2-7; possible D gene TRBD1, 6 bases. V lost 2 bases, J lost 6 bases, and 14 bases lay in between. Per germline, CDR1 SGHTA and CDR2 FQGNSA. CDR3 length: 14 residues. The CDR3 bases are TGTGCCAGCAGCTTATGGACAGAGAGGAGCGAGCAGTACTTC. Translating gives CASSLWTERSEQYF.